This TCR beta chain was found in a study of regulatory T cells in long-lasting Graves disease. Overall study results and limits: Blood alone, not thyroid tissue, was studied.

This clonotype was detected many times. What it recognizes is unknown. The time point is: newly diagnosed GD, antithyroid drugs for less than 3 months. Researchers made the TCR library from RNA that was extracted from PBMCs. American Thyroid Association guidelines defined Graves' disease diagnosis. J lost 7 bases, V lost 7 bases, and 3 bases had no gene match. Germline CDR1 KGHDR, CDR2 SFDVKD. The CDR3 contains 12 residues. Arm-PCR of CDR3 regions and iRepertoire HTBI primers were used to build TCR beta libraries. A single record per CDR3 protein comes from TCRdb applying MiXCR to the multiplex PCR reads. The table includes just over 600,000 distinct CDR3 sequences, about 15% detected once. Another study also made use of these data, one on T cells in Graves' hyperthyroidism and ophthalmopathy. Turning to that study: Peripheral blood also featured most of the thyroid clonotypes expanded above 0.001.

The sequence was obtained from a woman in her twenties or thirties with Graves disease. Sequencing was performed on peripheral blood mononuclear cells (PBMCs), taken at new diagnosis, from a patient treated with antithyroid drugs. This chain joins TRBV24-1 and TRBJ2-5, with TRBD1 matching 9 bases. CDR3 coding DNA: TGTGCCACCAGCGACAGGGGGTGGACCCAGTACTTC. This encodes CATSDRGWTQYF.